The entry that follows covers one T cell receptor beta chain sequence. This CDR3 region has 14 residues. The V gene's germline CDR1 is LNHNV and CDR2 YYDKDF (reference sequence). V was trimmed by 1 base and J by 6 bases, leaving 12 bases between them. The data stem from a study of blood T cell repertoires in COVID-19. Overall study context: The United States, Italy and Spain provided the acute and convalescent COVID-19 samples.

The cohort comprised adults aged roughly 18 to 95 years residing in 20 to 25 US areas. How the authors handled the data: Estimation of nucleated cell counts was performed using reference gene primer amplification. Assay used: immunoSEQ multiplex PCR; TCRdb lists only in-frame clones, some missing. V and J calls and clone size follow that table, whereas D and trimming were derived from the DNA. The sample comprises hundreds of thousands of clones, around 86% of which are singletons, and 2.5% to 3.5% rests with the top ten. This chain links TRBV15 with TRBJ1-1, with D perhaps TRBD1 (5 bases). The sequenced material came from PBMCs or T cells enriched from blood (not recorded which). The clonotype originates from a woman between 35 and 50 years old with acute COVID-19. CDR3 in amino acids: CATSRVQGSSEAFF. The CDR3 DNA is TGTGCCACCAGCAGAGTCCAGGGTTCCTCTGAAGCTTTCTTT.